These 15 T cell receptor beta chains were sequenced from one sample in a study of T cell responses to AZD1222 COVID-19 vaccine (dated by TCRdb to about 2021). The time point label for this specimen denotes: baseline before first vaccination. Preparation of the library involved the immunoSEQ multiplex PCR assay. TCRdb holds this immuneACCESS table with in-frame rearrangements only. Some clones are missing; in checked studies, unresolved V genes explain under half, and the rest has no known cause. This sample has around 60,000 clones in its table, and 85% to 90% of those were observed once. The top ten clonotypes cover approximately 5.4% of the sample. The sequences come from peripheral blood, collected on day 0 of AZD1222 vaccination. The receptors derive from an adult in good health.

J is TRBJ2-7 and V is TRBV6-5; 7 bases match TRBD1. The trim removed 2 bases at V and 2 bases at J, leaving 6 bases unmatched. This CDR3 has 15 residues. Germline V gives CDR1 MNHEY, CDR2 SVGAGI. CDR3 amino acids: CASSYRQGVAYEQYF. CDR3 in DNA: TGTGCCAGCAGTTACAGGCAGGGGGTGGCCTACGAGCAGTACTTC.

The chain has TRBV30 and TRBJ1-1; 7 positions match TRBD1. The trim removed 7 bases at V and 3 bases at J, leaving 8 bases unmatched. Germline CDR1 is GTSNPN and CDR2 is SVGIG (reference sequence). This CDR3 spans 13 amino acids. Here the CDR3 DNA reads TGTGCCTCCTCCCCCCAGGGGGACACTGAAGCTTTCTTT. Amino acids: CASSPQGDTEAFF.

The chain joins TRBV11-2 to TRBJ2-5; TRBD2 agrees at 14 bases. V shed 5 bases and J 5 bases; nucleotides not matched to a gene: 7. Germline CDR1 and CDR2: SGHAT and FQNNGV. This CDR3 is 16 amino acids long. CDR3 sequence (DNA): TGTGCCAGCAGCGCCCGACTAGCGGGGGGGCGGGAGACCCAGTACTTC. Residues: CASSARLAGGRETQYF.

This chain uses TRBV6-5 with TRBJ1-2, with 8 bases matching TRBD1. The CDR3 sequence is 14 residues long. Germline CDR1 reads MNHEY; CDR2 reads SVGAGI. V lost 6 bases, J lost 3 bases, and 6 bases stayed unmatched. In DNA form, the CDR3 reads TGTGCCAGCAGGGGGACAGGTTCGGACTATGGCTACACCTTC. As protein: CASRGTGSDYGYTF.

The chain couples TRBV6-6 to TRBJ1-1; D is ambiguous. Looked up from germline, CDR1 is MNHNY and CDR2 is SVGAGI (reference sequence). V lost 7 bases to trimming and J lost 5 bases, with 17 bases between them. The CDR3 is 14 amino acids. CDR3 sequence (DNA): TGTGCCAGCAACATACTAGGATTCCGGACTGAAGCTTTCTTT. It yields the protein CASNILGFRTEAFF.

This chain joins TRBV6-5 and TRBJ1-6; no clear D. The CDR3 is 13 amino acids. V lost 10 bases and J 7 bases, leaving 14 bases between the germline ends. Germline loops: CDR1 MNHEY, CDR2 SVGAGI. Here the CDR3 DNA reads TGTGCCACCCGTGGGTCGAGGAATTCACCCCTCCACTTT. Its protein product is CATRGSRNSPLHF.

The CDR3 loop reads CASSRGLLEAYNEQFF. Here the CDR3 DNA reads TGTGCCAGTAGTAGAGGATTACTCGAGGCCTACAATGAGCAGTTCTTC. The chain combines TRBV19 with TRBJ2-1; D call uncertain. CDR3 length: 16 amino acids. The germline V gene encodes CDR1 LNHDA and CDR2 SQIVND (reference sequence). V shed 4 bases and J shed 2 bases, with 15 bases lying between them. Filled out from reference TRBV19 and TRBJ2-1, the complete variable domain reads DGGITQSPKYLFRKEGQNVTLSCEQNLNHDAMYWYRQDPGQGLRLIYYSQIVNDFQKGDIAEGYSVSREKKESFPLTVTSAQKNPTAFYLCASSRGLLEAYNEQFFGPGTRLTVL.

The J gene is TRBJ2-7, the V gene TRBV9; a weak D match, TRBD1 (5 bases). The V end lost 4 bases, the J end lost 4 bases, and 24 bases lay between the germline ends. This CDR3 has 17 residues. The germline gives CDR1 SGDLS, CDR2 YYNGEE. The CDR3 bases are TGTGCCAGCAGCCCGACAGAGGCCCTCCGACCTGGGTACGAGCAGTACTTC. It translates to CASSPTEALRPGYEQYF.

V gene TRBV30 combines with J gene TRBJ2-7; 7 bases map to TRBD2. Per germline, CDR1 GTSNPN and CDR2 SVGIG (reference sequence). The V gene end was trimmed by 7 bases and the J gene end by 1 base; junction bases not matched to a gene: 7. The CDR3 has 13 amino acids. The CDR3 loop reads CAYRGDGSYEQYF. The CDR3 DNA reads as TGTGCCTACCGGGGGGACGGATCCTACGAGCAGTACTTC.

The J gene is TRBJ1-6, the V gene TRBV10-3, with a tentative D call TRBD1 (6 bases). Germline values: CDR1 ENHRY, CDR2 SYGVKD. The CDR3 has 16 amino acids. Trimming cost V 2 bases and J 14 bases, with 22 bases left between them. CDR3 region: CAISEGTSGEGRTLHF. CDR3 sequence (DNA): TGTGCCATCAGTGAGGGGACATCCGGGGAGGGGAGAACCCTCCACTTT.

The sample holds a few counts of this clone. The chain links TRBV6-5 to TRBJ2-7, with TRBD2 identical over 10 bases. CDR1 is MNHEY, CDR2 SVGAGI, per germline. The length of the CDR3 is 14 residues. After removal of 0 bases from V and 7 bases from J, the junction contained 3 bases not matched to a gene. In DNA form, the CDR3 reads TGTGCCAGCAGTTACTCAGCGGGGGGGCTTGAGCAGTACTTC. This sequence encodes CASSYSAGGLEQYF.

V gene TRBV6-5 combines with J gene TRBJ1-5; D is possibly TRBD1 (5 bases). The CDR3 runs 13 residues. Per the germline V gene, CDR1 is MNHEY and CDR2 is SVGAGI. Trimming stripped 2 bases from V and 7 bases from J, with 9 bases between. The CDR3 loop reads CASSYGAAQPQHF. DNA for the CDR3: TGTGCCAGCAGTTACGGGGCCGCCCAGCCCCAGCATTTT.

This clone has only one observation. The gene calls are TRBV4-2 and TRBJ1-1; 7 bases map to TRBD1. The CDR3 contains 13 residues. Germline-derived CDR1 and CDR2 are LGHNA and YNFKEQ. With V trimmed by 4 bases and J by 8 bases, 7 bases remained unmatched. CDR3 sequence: CASSLNRGTEAFF. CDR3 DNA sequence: TGTGCCAGCAGCCTAAACAGGGGAACAGAAGCTTTCTTT.

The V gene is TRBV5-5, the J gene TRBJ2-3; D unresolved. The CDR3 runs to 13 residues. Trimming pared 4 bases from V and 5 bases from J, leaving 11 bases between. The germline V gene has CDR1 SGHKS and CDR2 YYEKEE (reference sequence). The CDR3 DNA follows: TGTGCCAGCAGCGTGTTCTGGGGAGATACGCAGTATTTT. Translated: CASSVFWGDTQYF.

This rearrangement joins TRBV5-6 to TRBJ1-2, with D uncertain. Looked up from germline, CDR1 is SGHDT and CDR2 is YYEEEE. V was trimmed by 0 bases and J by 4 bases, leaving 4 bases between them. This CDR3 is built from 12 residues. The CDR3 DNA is TGTGCCAGCAGCTTGGATGGCTATGGCTACACCTTC. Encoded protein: CASSLDGYGYTF.